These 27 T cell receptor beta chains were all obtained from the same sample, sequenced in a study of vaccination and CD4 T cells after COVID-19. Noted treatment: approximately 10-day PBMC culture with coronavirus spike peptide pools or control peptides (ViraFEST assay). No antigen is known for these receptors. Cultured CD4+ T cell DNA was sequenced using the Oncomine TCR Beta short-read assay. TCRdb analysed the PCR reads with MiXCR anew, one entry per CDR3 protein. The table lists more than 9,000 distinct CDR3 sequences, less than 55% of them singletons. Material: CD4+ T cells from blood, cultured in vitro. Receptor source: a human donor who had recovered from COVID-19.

This chain's CDR3 is CASTSGGSYNEQFF. The CDR3 region has the DNA TGTGCCAGCACCTCAGGGGGCTCCTACAATGAGCAGTTCTTC. This chain links TRBV6-1 with TRBJ2-1; 7 bases agree with TRBD1. Germline loops: CDR1 MNHNS, CDR2 SASEGT. The length of the CDR3 is 14 residues. Trimming removed 7 bases from V and 0 bases from J; junction bases left unmatched: 3.

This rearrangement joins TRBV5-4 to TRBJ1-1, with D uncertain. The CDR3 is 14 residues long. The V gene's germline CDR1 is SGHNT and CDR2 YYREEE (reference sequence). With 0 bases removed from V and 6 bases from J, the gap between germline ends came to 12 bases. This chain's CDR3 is CASSLVGEGAEAFF. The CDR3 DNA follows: TGTGCCAGCAGCTTGGTCGGTGAAGGCGCTGAAGCTTTCTTT.

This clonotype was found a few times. CDR3 DNA sequence: TGTGCCAGCAGCTTAGGGGGGACAGGTAACCAAGAGACCCAGTACTTC. Translation gives CASSLGGTGNQETQYF. The genes are TRBV7-2 and TRBJ2-5, with TRBD1 matching over 8 bases. This CDR3 contains 16 residues. CDR1 is SGHTA and CDR2 is FQGNSA in the germline V gene. V was pared by 1 base and J by 0 bases, with 4 bases of the junction left unmatched.

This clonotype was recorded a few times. The CDR3 sequence: CASRPSGGYEQYF. CDR3 DNA sequence: TGTGCCAGCAGACCGTCGGGAGGCTACGAGCAGTACTTC. The V call is TRBV6-2 or TRBV6-3, the J call TRBJ2-7; 7 nucleotides match TRBD2. The V segment lost 6 bases and the J segment 3 bases; nucleotides outside the gene matches: 5. The CDR3 has 13 amino acids. CDR1 and CDR2 from the germline V gene are MNHEY and SVGEGT.

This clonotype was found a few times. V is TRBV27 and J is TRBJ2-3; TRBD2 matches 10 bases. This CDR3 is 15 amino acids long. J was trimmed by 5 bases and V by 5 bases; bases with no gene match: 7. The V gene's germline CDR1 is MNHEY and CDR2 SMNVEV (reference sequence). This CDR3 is CASSLSGGVIDTQYF. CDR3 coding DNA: TGTGCCAGCAGTCTCAGCGGGGGGGTAATAGATACGCAGTATTTT.

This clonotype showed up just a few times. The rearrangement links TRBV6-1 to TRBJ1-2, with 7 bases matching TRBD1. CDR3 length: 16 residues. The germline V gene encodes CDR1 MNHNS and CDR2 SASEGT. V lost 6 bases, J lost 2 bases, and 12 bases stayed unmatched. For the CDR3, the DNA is TGTGCCAGCAGCCGAGACAGGGTTCGTAGGAACTATGGCTACACCTTC. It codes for CASSRDRVRRNYGYTF.

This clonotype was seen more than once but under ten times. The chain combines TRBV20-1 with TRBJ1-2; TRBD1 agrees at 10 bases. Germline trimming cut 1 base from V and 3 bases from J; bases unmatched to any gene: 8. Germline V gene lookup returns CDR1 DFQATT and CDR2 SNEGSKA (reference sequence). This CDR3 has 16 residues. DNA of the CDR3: TGCAGTGCTAGAGGCACCGCGGGACAGGGGTACTATGGCTACACCTTC. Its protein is CSARGTAGQGYYGYTF.

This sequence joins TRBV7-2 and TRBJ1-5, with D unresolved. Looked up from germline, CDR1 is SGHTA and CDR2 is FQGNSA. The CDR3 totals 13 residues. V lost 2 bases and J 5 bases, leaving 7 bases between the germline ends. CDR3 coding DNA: TGTGCCAGCAGCTTATTCGGGGATCAGCCCCAGCATTTT. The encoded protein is CASSLFGDQPQHF.

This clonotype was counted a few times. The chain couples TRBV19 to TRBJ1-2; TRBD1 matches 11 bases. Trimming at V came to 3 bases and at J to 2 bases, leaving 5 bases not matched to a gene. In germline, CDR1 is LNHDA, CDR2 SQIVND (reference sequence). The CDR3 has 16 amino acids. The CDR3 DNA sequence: TGTGCCAGTAGTATGGGACAGGGGGGAAGGAACTATGGCTACACCTTC. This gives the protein CASSMGQGGRNYGYTF.

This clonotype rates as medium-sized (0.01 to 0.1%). CDR3 DNA: TGCAGTGCTAAGTCTGGAGGGAATGGTGGCTACACCTTC. Encoded protein: CSAKSGGNGGYTF. The chain joins TRBV20-1 to TRBJ1-2; D gene unclear. V lost 4 bases and J 7 bases, leaving 16 bases between the germline ends. Looked up from germline, CDR1 is DFQATT and CDR2 is SNEGSKA (reference sequence). This CDR3 comprises 13 residues.

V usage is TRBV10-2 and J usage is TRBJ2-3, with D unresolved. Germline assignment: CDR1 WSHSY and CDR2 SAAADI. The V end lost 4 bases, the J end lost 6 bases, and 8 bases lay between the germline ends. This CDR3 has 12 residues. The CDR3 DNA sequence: TGCGCCAGCAGTGTTGGGTTGGATACGCAGTATTTT. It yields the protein CASSVGLDTQYF.

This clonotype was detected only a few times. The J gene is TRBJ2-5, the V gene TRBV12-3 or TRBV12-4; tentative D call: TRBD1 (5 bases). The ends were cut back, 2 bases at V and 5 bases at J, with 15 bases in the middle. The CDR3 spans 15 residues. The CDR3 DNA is TGTGCCAGCAGTTTATATGGGGCACAAAGGGAGACCCAGTACTTC. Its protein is CASSLYGAQRETQYF.

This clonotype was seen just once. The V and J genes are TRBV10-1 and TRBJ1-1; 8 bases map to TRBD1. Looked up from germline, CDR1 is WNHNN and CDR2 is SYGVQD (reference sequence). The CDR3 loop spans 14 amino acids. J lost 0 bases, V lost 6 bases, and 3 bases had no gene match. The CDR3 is CASSLGQVNTEAFF. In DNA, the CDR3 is TGCGCCAGCAGCTTGGGACAGGTGAACACTGAAGCTTTCTTT.

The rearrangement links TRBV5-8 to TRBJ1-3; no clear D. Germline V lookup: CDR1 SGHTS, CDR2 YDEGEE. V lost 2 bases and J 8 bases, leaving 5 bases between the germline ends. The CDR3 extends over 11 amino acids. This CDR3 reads CASSFRHTIYF. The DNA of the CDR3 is TGTGCCAGCAGCTTCAGGCACACCATATATTTT.

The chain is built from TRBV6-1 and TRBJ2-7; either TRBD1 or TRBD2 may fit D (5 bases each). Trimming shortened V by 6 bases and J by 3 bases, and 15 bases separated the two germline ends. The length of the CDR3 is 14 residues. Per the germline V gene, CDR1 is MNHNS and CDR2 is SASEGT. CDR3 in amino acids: CASSLFRGGYEQYF. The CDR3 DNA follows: TGTGCCAGCAGCCTTTTTCGTGGGGGCTACGAGCAGTACTTC.

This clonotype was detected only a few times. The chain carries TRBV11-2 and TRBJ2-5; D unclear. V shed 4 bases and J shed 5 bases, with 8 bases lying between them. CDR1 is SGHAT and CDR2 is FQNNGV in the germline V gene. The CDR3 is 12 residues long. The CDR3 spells CASSSGRETQYF. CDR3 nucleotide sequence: TGTGCCAGCAGCTCTGGGCGGGAGACCCAGTACTTC.

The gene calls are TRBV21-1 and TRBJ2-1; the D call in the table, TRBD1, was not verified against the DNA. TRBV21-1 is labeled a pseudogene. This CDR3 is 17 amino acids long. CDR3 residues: CASSKAPWGGRINEQFF. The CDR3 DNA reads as TGTGCCAGCAGCAAAGCCCCCTGGGGGGGTCGCATCAATGAGCAGTTCTTC.

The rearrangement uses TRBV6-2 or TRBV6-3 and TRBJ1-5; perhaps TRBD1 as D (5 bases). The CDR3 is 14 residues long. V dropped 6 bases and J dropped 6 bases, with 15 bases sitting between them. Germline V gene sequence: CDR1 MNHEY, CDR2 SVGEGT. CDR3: CASRDGGSGQPQHF. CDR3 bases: TGTGCCAGCAGAGACGGGGGTTCGGGTCAGCCCCAGCATTTT.

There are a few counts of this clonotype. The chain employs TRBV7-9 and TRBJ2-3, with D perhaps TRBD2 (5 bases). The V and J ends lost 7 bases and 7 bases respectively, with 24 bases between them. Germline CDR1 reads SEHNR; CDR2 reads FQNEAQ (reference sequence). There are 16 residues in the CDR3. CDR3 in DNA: TGTGCCAGCACCCCCCCGGGTGCGGGTCGGTCCAATACGCAGTATTTT. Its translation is CASTPPGAGRSNTQYF.

CDR3 nucleotides: TGTGCCAGCAGTTCTGGACAGGGTGGGGAGCAGTACTTC. The encoded protein is CASSSGQGGEQYF. V is TRBV6-5 and J is TRBJ2-7, with 8 positions matching TRBD1. Germline V gives CDR1 MNHEY, CDR2 SVGAGI. CDR3 length equals 13 residues. After removal of 4 bases from V and 7 bases from J, the junction contained 6 bases not matched to a gene.

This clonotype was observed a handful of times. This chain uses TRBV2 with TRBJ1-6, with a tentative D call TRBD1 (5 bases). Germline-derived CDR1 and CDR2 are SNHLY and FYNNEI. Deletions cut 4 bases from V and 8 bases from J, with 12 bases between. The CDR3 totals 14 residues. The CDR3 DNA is TGTGCCAGCAGTGTGGGTAGAGGGGATTCACCCCTCCACTTT. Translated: CASSVGRGDSPLHF. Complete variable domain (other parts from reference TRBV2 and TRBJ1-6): EPEVTQTPSHQVTQMGQEVILRCVPISNHLYFYWYRQILGQKVEFLVSFYNNEISEKSEIFDDQFSVERPDGSNFTLKIRSTKLEDSAMYFCASSVGRGDSPLHFGNGTRLTVT.

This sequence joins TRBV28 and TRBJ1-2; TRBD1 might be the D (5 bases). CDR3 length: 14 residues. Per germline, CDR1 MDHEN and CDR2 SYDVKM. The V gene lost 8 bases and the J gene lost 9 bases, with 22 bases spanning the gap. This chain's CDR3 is CASDSAGAEISYTF. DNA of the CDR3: TGTGCCAGCGACTCCGCCGGGGCGGAGATAAGCTACACCTTC.

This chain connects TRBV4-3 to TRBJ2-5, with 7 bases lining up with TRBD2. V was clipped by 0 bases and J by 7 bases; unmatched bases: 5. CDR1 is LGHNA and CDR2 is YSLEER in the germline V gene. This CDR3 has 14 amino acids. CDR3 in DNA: TGCGCCAGCAGCCAAGATCTCTCTAGCGGGACCCAGTACTTC. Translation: CASSQDLSSGTQYF.

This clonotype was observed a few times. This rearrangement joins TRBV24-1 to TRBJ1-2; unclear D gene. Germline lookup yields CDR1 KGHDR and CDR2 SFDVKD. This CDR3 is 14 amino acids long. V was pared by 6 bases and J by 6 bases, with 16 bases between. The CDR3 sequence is CATSPGGFSDGYTF. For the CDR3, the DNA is TGTGCCACCAGTCCCGGAGGGTTTAGTGATGGCTACACCTTC.

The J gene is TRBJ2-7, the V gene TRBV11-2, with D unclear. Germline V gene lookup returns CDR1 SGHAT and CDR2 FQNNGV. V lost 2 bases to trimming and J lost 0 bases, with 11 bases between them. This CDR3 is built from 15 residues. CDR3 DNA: TGTGCCAGCAGCTTATCTGGCAGCTCCTCCTACGAGCAGTACTTC. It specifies CASSLSGSSSYEQYF.

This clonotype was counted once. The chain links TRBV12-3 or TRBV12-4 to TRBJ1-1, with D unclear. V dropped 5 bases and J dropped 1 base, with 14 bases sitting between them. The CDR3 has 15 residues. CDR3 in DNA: TGTGCCAGCAGTCCGCGGACTCAACCGAACACTGAAGCTTTCTTT. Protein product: CASSPRTQPNTEAFF.

CDR3 loop: CASSLGTGIGEQYF. CDR3 in DNA: TGTGCCAGCAGCTTGGGGACAGGGATAGGCGAGCAGTACTTC. The genes are TRBV5-4 and TRBJ2-7; 8 positions match TRBD1. Germline CDR1 is SGHNT and CDR2 is YYREEE (reference sequence). V lost 0 bases to trimming and J lost 6 bases; unmatched junction nucleotides: 5. This CDR3 comprises 14 residues.